The clone carrying this T cell receptor (beta chain) turned up a few times. Described time point: newly diagnosed GD, antithyroid drugs for less than 3 months. TCR sequences were obtained from RNA taken from PBMCs. Arm-PCR of CDR3 regions with iRepertoire HTBI primers generated TCR beta libraries. TCRdb called the multiplex PCR reads again in MiXCR, with one record for every CDR3 protein. The profile shows approximately 350,000 distinct CDR3 sequences, around 15% of them singletons. This record belongs to a study of regulatory T cells in long-lasting Graves disease. The CDR3 is 13 residues long. Trimming left V 4 bases short and J 4 bases short, with 10 bases between. From germline, CDR1 is LGHDT and CDR2 YNNKEL (reference sequence). These data were also reused for a study on T cells in Graves' hyperthyroidism and ophthalmopathy.

The receptor was isolated from a man in his forties with Graves disease. V usage is TRBV3-1 and J usage is TRBJ1-1; the D is unclear. This specimen was peripheral blood mononuclear cells (PBMCs), taken at new diagnosis, from a patient treated with antithyroid drugs. The CDR3 loop is CASSPRAGTEAFF. The CDR3 DNA is TGTGCCAGCAGCCCCCGGGCAGGCACTGAAGCTTTCTTT.